This is a list of T cell receptor beta chains from one sample in a study of cytomegalovirus exposure and HLA in healthy donors. Only in-frame clones appear in the TCRdb table, and some are missing; sequencing was by immunoSEQ multiplex PCR. The sample has tens of thousands of clones; around 64% are singletons. Input material: PBMCs. The receptors shown here come from a human donor in good health. CDR3s include the opening cysteine and the closing phenylalanine or tryptophan. D genes are given only for firm matches. Only part of the rows carry a size: once, few, many, or a class if the clone is expanded.

clone_size	d_call	j_call	v_call	cdr3_nt	cdr3_aa
NA	NA	TRBJ2-2	TRBV2	TGTGCCCTCACGGTGGGCTCCATCACCGGGGAGCTGTTTTTT	CALTVGSITGELFF
NA	TRBD2	TRBJ2-1	TRBV19	TGTGCCAGTAGTACCTTAGCGGGGGGACGCAATGAGCAGTTCTTC	CASSTLAGGRNEQFF
NA	NA	TRBJ1-1	TRBV6-1	TGTGCCAGCAGTGAGAGGGGGTGGAACACTGAAGCTTTCTTT	CASSERGWNTEAFF
NA	TRBD1	TRBJ2-7	TRBV11-3	TGTGCCAGCAGGAAGACAGGGGGCGTCGAGCAGTACTTC	CASRKTGGVEQYF
few	TRBD1	TRBJ2-7	TRBV5-5	TGTGCCAGCAGCCCTTCCCCACAGGGGATCTACGAGCAGTACTTC	CASSPSPQGIYEQYF
NA	NA	TRBJ1-6	TRBV7-6	TGTGCCAGCGGGAGCTCCTATAATTCACCCCTCCACTTT	CASGSSYNSPLHF
NA	TRBD2	TRBJ2-2	TRBV5-4	TGTGCCAGCAGCCCCGCGGGGGGGCCGGACACCGGGGAGCTGTTTTTT	CASSPAGGPDTGELFF
few	NA	TRBJ2-5	TRBV6-4	TGTGCCAGCATGGGGCTCGAGACCCAGTACTTC	CASMGLETQYF
few	TRBD1	TRBJ2-1	TRBV30	TGTGCCTGGAGCGGAGGGACAGGCCTGGATGAGCAGTTCTTC	CAWSGGTGLDEQFF
NA	NA	TRBJ2-7	TRBV6-1	TGTGCCAGCAGTGAAGGGTTAGACAGTTCCTACGAGCAGTACTTC	CASSEGLDSSYEQYF
NA	TRBD1	TRBJ2-7	TRBV7-9	TGTGCCAGCAGCTTAGGATCCCACAGGGGGCTGTACGAGCAGTACTTC	CASSLGSHRGLYEQYF
NA	TRBD2	TRBJ2-7	TRBV27	TGTGCCAGCAGTTTAAGGGGACTAGCGGGGGCCACCCCCTACGAGCAGTACTTC	CASSLRGLAGATPYEQYF
few	TRBD2	TRBJ2-1	TRBV5-1	TGCGCCAGCAGCTTGATGGCTAGCGGGGGTAACAATGAGCAGTTCTTC	CASSLMASGGNNEQFF
NA	NA	TRBJ2-7	TRBV5-1	TGCGCCAGCAGCTTAATTTGGAGTACCTACGAGCAGTACTTC	CASSLIWSTYEQYF
NA	NA	TRBJ1-2	TRBV7-3	TGTGCCAGCAGCCCGAGGGTGGACTATGGCTACACCTTC	CASSPRVDYGYTF
NA	NA	TRBJ1-5	TRBV19	TGTGCCAGTAGTGTTGACAGTGCCAATCAGCCCCAGCATTTT	CASSVDSANQPQHF
NA	TRBD1	TRBJ1-2	TRBV6-5	TGTGCCAGCACCCGGGACAGCGACTATGGCTACACCTTC	CASTRDSDYGYTF
NA	TRBD1	TRBJ2-6	TRBV13	TGTGCCAGCAGCTCCAGGGGGCAAAGAGGGGCCAACGTCCTGAATTTC	CASSSRGQRGANVLNF
NA	NA	TRBJ1-5	TRBV2	TGTGCCAGCAGTGGCCCCACAGGGAACAATCAGCCCCAGCATTTT	CASSGPTGNNQPQHF
few	TRBD1	TRBJ1-1	TRBV4-1	TGCGCCAGCAGCCAAGGGACAGGGGCAACGAGAAGCACTGAAGCTTTCTTT	CASSQGTGATRSTEAFF
NA	NA	TRBJ2-3	TRBV10-3	TGTGCCATCATGAGAAACAGAGAAGATACGCAGTATTTT	CAIMRNREDTQYF
NA	TRBD1	TRBJ2-7	TRBV6-5	TGTGCCAGCAGTTACTCGAAACAGGGGGCGAGGGAGCAGTACTTC	CASSYSKQGAREQYF
NA	TRBD1	TRBJ1-2	TRBV7-2	TGTGCCAGCAGCCCTTCTCGACAGGGTATCCACTATGGCTACACCTTC	CASSPSRQGIHYGYTF
once	TRBD1	TRBJ1-4	TRBV5-1	TGCGCCAGCAGCTTGACGACAGGGAATGAAAAACTGTTTTTT	CASSLTTGNEKLFF
NA	NA	TRBJ2-7	TRBV13	TGTGCCAGCAGCCCAGAGGGGGAGGGGATTTACGAGCAGTACTTC	CASSPEGEGIYEQYF
few	TRBD2	TRBJ2-2	TRBV9	TGTGCCAGCAGCGACGAGGCGGGGGTGGACACCGGGGAGCTGTTTTTT	CASSDEAGVDTGELFF
NA	NA	TRBJ2-1	TRBV7-3	TGTGCCAGCAGCCCGCTTAAGTGGGGCCAAAACTACAATGAGCAGTTCTTC	CASSPLKWGQNYNEQFF
few	NA	TRBJ1-1	TRBV7-9	TGTGCCAGCAGGTCACCTGGGGGAGGGTACACTGAAGCTTTCTTT	CASRSPGGGYTEAFF
NA	TRBD1	TRBJ1-2	TRBV5-4	TGTGCCAGCAGCTCGCCAGGGGGCGGGAGTGACACCTTC	CASSSPGGGSDTF
NA	TRBD2	TRBJ2-5	TRBV4-1	TGCGCCAGCAGCCAAGATCTCGCGACTAGCGGGGGATCTACCCAAGAGACCCAGTACTTC	CASSQDLATSGGSTQETQYF
NA	NA	TRBJ1-1	TRBV10-3	TGTGCCATCAGCCACCCCTGGGGGGGGACTGAAGCTTTCTTT	CAISHPWGGTEAFF
few	TRBD2	TRBJ2-5	TRBV30	TGTGCCTCTCAGCGGGGGTTTGGCGAGACCCAGTACTTC	CASQRGFGETQYF
NA	NA	TRBJ2-5	TRBV4-3	TGCGCCAGCAGCCAAGACCAACCCCCCCGGGGGGCGGAGACCCAGTACTTC	CASSQDQPPRGAETQYF
NA	NA	TRBJ2-7	TRBV6-1	TGTGCCAGCAGTGACGCCAGGGGGGCTTCCTACGAGCAGTACTTC	CASSDARGASYEQYF
NA	TRBD2	TRBJ2-3	TRBV7-2	TGTGCCAGCAGCAAACTCGGGGCGGGGGGGCCAGATACGCAGTATTTT	CASSKLGAGGPDTQYF
once	NA	TRBJ1-5	TRBV2	TGTGCCAGCAGTGGAGAGGGGGTAAGAAGTCAGCCCCAGCATTTT	CASSGEGVRSQPQHF
NA	NA	TRBJ2-1	TRBV9	TGTGCCAGCAGCGTAGGTGAGGTCGGGGGGCAGGATGAGCAGTTCTTC	CASSVGEVGGQDEQFF
once	NA	TRBJ1-1	TRBV5-8	TGTGCCAGCACCTCCGGACTGGTGAACACTGAAGCTTTCTTT	CASTSGLVNTEAFF
NA	TRBD1	TRBJ1-5	TRBV6-6	TGTGCCAGCAGTTACGGGCTGGACAGGGACAATCAGCCCCAGCATTTT	CASSYGLDRDNQPQHF
few	NA	TRBJ1-2	TRBV6-6	TGTGCCAGCAGCCCCTCCCCCGAAAGAGCCCTCTATGGCTACACCTTC	CASSPSPERALYGYTF
few	NA	TRBJ2-7	TRBV19	TGTGCCAGTAGTATGAAGATGGCCGCTAGGGGCGCAAAGACCTACGAGCAGTACTTC	CASSMKMAARGAKTYEQYF
few	NA	TRBJ2-2	TRBV5-6	TGTGCCAGCAGCTTGGGTGTCAGGGGATTGTCCGGGGAGCTGTTTTTT	CASSLGVRGLSGELFF
NA	TRBD1	TRBJ1-1	TRBV11-3	TGTGCCAGCAGCTTAGAGGACAGGGTGGGGGGGAACACTGAAGCTTTCTTT	CASSLEDRVGGNTEAFF
NA	NA	TRBJ1-5	TRBV11-2	TGTGCCAGCAGTATAGGGGGGGCCAGTCAGCCCCAGCATTTT	CASSIGGASQPQHF
NA	NA	TRBJ2-5	TRBV7-2	TGTGCCAGCAGCTTAGGGAGTGGAGCGTACCAAGAGACCCAGTACTTC	CASSLGSGAYQETQYF
NA	NA	TRBJ2-3	TRBV5-4	TGTGCCAGCACTGCGGCCGGGACTCTTACCACAGATACGCAGTATTTT	CASTAAGTLTTDTQYF
NA	NA	TRBJ1-3	TRBV25-1	TGTGCCAGCAGTGAGCTGGGGAGCTCTGGAAACACCATATATTTT	CASSELGSSGNTIYF
NA	NA	TRBJ1-5	TRBV2	TGTGCCAGCAGTGAAGCGGGACTCCAGACCCGACCCCAGCATTTT	CASSEAGLQTRPQHF
NA	NA	TRBJ1-2	TRBV19	TGTGCCAGTAGTATAGTACTTTTGACAGAGCCCTATGGCTACACCTTC	CASSIVLLTEPYGYTF
NA	NA	TRBJ2-1	TRBV7-8	TGTGCCAGCAGCATCCTTGCGGGACTGGGGAAGGGTGAGCAGTTCTTC	CASSILAGLGKGEQFF
few	NA	TRBJ2-1	TRBV9	TGTGCCAGCAGCGTGGGGGGTTGGAATGAGCAGTTCTTC	CASSVGGWNEQFF
few	NA	TRBJ1-1	TRBV27	TGTGCCAGCAGTTCCCTAATTACAGGCATGAACACTGAAGCTTTCTTT	CASSSLITGMNTEAFF